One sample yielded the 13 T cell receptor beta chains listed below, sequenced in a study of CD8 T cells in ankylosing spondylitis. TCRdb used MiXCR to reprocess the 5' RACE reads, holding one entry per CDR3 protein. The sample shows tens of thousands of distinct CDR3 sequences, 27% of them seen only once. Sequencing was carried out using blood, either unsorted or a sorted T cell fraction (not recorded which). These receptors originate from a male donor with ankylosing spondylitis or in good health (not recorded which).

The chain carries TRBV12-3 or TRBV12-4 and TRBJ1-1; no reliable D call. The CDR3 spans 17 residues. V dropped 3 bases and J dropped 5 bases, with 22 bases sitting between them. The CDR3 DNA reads TGTGCCAGCAGTTTCGTCCGCCCTCCCGCGGATGGGACTGAAGCTTTCTTT. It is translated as CASSFVRPPADGTEAFF.

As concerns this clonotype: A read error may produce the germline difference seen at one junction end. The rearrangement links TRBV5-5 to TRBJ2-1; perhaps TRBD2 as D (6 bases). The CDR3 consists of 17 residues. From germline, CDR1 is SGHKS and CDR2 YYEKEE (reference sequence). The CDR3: CASSSLLAGSPYNEQFF. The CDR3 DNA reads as TGCGCCAGCAGCTCCCTTCTCGCGGGATCGCCCTACAATGAGCAGTTCTTC.

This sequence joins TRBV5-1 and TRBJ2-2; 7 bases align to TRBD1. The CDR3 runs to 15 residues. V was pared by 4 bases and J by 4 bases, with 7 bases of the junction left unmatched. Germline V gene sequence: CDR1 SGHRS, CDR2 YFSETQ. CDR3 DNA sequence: TGCGCCAGCAGCCGAACGACAGGGACCACCGGGGAGCTGTTTTTT. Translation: CASSRTTGTTGELFF. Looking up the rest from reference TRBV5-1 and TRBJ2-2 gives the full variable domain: KAGVTQTPRYLIKTRGQQVTLSCSPISGHRSVSWYQQTPGQGLQFLFEYFSETQRNKGNFPGRFSGRQFSNSRSEMNVSTLELGDSALYLCASSRTTGTTGELFFGEGSRLTVL.

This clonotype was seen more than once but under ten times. CDR3: CASSLILERHEQFF. The CDR3 DNA sequence: TGTGCCAGCAGCTTAATACTTGAACGGCATGAGCAGTTCTTC. The chain couples TRBV7-8 to TRBJ2-1, with unresolved D. The V and J ends lost 2 bases and 8 bases respectively, with 13 bases between them. Germline V lookup: CDR1 SGHVS, CDR2 FQNEAQ. The CDR3 spans 14 residues.

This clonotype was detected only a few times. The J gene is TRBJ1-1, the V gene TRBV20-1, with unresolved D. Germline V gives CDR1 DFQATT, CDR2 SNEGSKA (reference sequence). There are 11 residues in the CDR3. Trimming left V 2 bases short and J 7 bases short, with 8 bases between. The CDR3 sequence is CSARSEVEAFF. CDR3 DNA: TGCAGTGCTAGATCTGAGGTTGAAGCTTTCTTT.

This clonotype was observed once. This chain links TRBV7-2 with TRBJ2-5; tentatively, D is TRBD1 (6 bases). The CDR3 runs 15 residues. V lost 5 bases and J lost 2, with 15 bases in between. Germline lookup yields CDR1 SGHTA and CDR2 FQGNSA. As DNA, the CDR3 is TGTGCCAGCAGCGCCTCGGGACAAACACAAGAGACCCAGTACTTC. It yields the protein CASSASGQTQETQYF.

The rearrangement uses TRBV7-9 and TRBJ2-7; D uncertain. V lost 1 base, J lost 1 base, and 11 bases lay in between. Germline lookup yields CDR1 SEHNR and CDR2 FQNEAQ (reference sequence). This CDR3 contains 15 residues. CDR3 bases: TGTGCCAGCAGCTTAGTCAGCGAACCATCCTACGAGCAGTACGTC. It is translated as CASSLVSEPSYEQYV.

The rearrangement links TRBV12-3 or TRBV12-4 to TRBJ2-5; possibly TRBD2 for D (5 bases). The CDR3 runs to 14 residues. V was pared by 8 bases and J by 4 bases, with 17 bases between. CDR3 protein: CASGPDYSSETQYF. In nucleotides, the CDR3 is TGTGCCAGCGGACCAGACTACTCCTCAGAGACCCAGTACTTC.

CDR3 nucleotides: TGTGCCAGCAGCTTAGGGGGACAGGGATATGGCTACACCTTC. This sequence encodes CASSLGGQGYGYTF. The V call is TRBV7-8, the J call TRBJ1-2, with 9 bases that match TRBD1. CDR3 length: 14 residues. Germline-derived CDR1 and CDR2 are SGHVS and FQNEAQ. Trimming cost V 1 base and J 5 bases; bases outside gene matches: 2.

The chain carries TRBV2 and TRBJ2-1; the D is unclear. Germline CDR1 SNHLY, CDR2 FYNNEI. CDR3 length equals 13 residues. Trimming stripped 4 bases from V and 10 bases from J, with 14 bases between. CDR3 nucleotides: TGTGCCAGCAGTGGGCCCGGTGGATTCGAGCAGTTCTTC. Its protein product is CASSGPGGFEQFF.

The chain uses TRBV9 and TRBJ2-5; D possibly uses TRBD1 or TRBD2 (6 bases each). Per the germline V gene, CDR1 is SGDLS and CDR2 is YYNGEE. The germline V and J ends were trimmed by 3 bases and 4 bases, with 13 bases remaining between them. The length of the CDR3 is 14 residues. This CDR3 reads CASSAMGGGETQYF. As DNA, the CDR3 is TGTGCCAGCAGCGCGATGGGGGGCGGAGAGACCCAGTACTTC.

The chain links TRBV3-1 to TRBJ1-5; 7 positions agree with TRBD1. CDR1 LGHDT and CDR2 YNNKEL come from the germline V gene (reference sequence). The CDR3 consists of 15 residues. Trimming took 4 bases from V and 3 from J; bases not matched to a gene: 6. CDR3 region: CASSPWTGDNQPQHF. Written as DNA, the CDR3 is TGTGCCAGCAGCCCCTGGACAGGCGACAATCAGCCCCAGCATTTT.

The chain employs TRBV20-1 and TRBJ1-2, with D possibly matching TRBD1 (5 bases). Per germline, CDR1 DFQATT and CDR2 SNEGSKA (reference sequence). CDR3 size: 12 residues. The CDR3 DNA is TGCAGCGGAGGACAAGTTAACTATGGCTACACCTTC. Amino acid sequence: CSGGQVNYGYTF.